This T cell receptor beta chain is from a study of T cells in Graves' hyperthyroidism and ophthalmopathy. V lost 10 bases to trimming and J lost 5 bases, with 21 bases between them. This CDR3 contains 14 residues. Per germline, CDR1 ENHRY and CDR2 SYGVKD. On the basis of clinical symptoms, serum thyroxine and TRAb, thyroid ultrasound and orbital computed tomography, diagnoses were made. What was amplified from RNA transcripts were TCR beta CDR3 regions. Carried out on the TCR CDR3, a first-round RT-PCR used the HTBI primer set. MiXCR, run by TCRdb on the multiplex PCR reads, gives a single entry per CDR3 protein. Of about 700,000 distinct CDR3 sequences listed, 40% to 55% were seen once; the top ten hold more than 7%.

The gene calls are TRBV10-3 and TRBJ2-7; D possibly corresponds to TRBD2 (5 bases). The clonotype originates from an adult man with Graves' disease, either hyperthyroidism or ophthalmopathy (not recorded which). Sequenced input: peripheral blood or thyroid tissue (not recorded which). The CDR3 region is CASRHLSLRDEQYF. CDR3 coding DNA: TGTGCCAGCAGACACCTTAGTTTGAGGGACGAGCAGTACTTC.